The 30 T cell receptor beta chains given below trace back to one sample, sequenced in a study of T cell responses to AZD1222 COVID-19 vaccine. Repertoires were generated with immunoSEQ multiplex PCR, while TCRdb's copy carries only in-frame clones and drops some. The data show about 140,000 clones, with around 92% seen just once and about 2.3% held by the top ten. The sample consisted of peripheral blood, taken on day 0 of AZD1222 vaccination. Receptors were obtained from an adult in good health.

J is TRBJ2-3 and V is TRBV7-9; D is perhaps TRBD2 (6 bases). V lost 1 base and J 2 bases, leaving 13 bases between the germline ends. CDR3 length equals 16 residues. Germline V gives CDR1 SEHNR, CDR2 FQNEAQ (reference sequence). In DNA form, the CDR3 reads TGTGCCAGCAGCTTAGGGTCGGGGGTAAACACAGATACGCAGTATTTT. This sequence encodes CASSLGSGVNTDTQYF.

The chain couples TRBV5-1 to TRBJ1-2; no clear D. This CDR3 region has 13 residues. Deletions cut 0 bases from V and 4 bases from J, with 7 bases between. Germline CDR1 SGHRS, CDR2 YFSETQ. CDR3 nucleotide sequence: TGCGCCAGCAGCTTGGGGTGGAGCTATGGCTACACCTTC. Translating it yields CASSLGWSYGYTF.

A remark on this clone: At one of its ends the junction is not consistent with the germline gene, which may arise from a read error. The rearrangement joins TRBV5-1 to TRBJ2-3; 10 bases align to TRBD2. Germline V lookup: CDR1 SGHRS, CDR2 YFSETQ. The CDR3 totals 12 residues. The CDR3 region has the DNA TGCGCCAGCAGCTTGGAGGGTAGCGGGGGGTCCTTT. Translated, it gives CASSLEGSGGSF.

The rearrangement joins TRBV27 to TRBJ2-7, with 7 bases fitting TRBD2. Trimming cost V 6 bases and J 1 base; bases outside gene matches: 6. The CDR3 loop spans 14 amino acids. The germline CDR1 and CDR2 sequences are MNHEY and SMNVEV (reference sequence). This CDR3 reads CASSPRGVSYEQYF. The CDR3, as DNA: TGTGCCAGCAGCCCTCGGGGGGTATCCTACGAGCAGTACTTC.

The CDR3 reads CASSSTGTGYEQYF. CDR3 nucleotides: TGTGCCAGCAGCTCCACCGGGACAGGCTACGAGCAGTACTTC. The V call is TRBV11-2, the J call TRBJ2-7, with TRBD1 matching over 8 bases. This CDR3 region has 14 residues. The V gene end was trimmed by 4 bases and the J gene end by 3 bases; junction bases not matched to a gene: 5. Germline values: CDR1 SGHAT, CDR2 FQNNGV.

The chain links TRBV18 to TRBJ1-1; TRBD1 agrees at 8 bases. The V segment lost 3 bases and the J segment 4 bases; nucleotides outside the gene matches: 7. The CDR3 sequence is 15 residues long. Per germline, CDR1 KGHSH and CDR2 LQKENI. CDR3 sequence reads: CASSPSIQGGTEAFF. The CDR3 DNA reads TGTGCCAGCTCACCTTCCATACAGGGGGGCACTGAAGCTTTCTTT.

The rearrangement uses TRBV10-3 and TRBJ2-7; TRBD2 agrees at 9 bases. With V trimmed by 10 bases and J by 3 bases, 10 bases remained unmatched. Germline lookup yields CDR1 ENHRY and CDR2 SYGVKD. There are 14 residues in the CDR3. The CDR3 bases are TGTGCCAGTCGAATCCTAGCGGGAAGCTACGAGCAGTACTTC. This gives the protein CASRILAGSYEQYF.

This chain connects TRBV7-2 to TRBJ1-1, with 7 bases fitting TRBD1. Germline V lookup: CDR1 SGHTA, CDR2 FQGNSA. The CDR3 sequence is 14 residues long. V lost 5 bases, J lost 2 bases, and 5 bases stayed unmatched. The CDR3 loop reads CASSIRQGNTEAFF. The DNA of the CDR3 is TGTGCCAGCAGCATTAGACAGGGTAACACTGAAGCTTTCTTT. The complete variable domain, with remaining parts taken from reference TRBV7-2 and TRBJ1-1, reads GAGVSQSPSNKVTEKGKDVELRCDPISGHTALYWYRQSLGQGLEFLIYFQGNSAPDKSGLPSDRFSAERTGGSVSTLTIQRTQQEDSAVYLCASSIRQGNTEAFFGQGTRLTVV.

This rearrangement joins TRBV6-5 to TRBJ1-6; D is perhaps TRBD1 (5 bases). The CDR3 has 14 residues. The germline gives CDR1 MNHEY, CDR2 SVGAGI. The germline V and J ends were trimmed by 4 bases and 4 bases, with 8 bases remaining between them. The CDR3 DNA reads TGTGCCAGCAGTTTCGACAGATATAATTCACCCCTCCACTTT. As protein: CASSFDRYNSPLHF.

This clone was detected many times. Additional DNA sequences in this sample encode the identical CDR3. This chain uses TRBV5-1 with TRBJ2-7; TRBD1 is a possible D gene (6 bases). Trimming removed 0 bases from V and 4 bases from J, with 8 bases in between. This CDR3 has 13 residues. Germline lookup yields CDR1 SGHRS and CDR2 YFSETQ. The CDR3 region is CASSLEQGYEQYF. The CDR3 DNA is TGCGCCAGCAGCTTGGAACAGGGATACGAGCAGTACTTC.

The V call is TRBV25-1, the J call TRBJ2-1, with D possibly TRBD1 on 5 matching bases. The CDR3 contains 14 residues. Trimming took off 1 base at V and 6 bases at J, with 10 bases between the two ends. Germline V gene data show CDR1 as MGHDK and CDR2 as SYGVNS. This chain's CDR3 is CASSEFDRINEQFF. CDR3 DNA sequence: TGTGCCAGCAGTGAATTCGACAGAATCAATGAGCAGTTCTTC.

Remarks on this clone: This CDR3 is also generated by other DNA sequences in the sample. CDR3 bases: TGTGCCAGCAGTCTTCGCGGCTCCTACGAGCAGTACTTC. Translating gives CASSLRGSYEQYF. The J gene is TRBJ2-7, the V gene TRBV28; D unresolved. The germline CDR1 and CDR2 sequences are MDHEN and SYDVKM. The CDR3 is made up of 13 amino acids. The V and J ends lost 5 bases and 0 bases respectively, with 8 bases between them.

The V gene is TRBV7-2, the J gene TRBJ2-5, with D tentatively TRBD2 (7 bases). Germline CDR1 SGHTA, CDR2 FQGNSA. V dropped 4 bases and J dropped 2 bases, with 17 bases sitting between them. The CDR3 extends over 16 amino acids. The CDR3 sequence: CASSSLLGGAQETQYF. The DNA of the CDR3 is TGTGCCAGCAGCTCACTCCTGGGGGGGGCACAAGAGACCCAGTACTTC.

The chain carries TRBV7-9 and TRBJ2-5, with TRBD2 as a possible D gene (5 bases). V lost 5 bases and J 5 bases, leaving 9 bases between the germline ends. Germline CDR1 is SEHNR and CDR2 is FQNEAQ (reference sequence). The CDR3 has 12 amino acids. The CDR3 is CASSRRGETQYF. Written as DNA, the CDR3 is TGTGCCAGCAGCCGGCGAGGGGAGACCCAGTACTTC.

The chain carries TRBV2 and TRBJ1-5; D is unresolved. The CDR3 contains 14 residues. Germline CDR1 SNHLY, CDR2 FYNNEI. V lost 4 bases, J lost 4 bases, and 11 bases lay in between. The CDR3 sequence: CASSVTESNQPQHF. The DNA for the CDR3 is TGTGCCAGCAGTGTAACAGAATCTAATCAGCCCCAGCATTTT.

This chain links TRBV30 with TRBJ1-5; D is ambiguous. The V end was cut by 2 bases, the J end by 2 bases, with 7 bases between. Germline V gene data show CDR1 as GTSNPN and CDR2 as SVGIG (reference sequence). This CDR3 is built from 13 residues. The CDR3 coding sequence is TGTGCCTGGAGTCCAGAGGGCAATCAGCCCCAGCATTTT. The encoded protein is CAWSPEGNQPQHF.

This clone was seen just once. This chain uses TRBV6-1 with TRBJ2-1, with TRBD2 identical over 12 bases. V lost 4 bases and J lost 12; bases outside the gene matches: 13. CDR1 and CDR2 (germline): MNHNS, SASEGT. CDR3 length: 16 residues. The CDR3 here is CASSALAGGLIIWQFF. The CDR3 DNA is TGTGCCAGCAGTGCCCTAGCGGGGGGGCTCATTATATGGCAGTTCTTC.

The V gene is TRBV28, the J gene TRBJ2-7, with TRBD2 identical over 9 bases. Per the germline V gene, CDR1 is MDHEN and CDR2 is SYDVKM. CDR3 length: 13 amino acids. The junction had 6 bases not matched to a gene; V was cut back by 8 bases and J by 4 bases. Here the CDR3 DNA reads TGTGCCAGCTCTAGCGGGATCGGTTACGAGCAGTACTTC. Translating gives CASSSGIGYEQYF.

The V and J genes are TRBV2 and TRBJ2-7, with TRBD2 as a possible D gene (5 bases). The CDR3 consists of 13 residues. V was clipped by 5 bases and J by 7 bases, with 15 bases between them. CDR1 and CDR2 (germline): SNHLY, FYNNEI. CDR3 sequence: CASSPGIVGEQYF. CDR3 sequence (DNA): TGTGCCAGCAGTCCGGGAATAGTGGGAGAGCAGTACTTC.

The CDR3 nucleotides read TGTGCCAGCAGCTTCCAATCCGGGACGGGCTCCTACGAGCAGTACTTC. It is translated as CASSFQSGTGSYEQYF. V is TRBV11-2 and J is TRBJ2-7; perhaps D is TRBD1 or TRBD2 (5 bases each). V lost 3 bases and J lost 0, with 15 bases in between. CDR1 SGHAT and CDR2 FQNNGV come from the germline V gene. The CDR3 is 16 residues long.

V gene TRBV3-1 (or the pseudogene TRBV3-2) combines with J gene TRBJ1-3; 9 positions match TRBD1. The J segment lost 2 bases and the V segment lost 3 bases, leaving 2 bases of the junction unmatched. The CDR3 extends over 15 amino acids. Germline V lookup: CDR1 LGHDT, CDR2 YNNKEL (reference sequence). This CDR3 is CASSQDRGPGNTIYF. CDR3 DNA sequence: TGTGCCAGCAGCCAGGACAGGGGACCTGGAAACACCATATATTTT.

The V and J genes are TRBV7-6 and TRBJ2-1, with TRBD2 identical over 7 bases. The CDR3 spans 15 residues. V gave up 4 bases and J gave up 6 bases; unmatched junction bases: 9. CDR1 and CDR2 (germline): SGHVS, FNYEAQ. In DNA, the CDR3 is TGTGCCAGCAGCTCCGGGACTCCGGGAGGCAATGAGCAGTTCTTC. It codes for CASSSGTPGGNEQFF.

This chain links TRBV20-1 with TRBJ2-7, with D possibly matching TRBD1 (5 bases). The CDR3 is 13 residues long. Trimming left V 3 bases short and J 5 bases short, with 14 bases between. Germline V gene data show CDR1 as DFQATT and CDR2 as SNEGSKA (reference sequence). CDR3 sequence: CSASTGIGDEQYF. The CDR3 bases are TGCAGTGCTAGTACGGGCATAGGGGACGAGCAGTACTTC.

CDR3 loop: CASSYDRVNTEAFF. CDR3 sequence (DNA): TGCGCCAGCAGCTACGACAGGGTGAACACTGAAGCTTTCTTT. The V and J genes are TRBV5-1 and TRBJ1-1; 7 bases are shared with TRBD1. The CDR3 has 14 residues. Germline CDR1 SGHRS, CDR2 YFSETQ. The V segment lost 3 bases and the J segment 0 bases; nucleotides outside the gene matches: 2.

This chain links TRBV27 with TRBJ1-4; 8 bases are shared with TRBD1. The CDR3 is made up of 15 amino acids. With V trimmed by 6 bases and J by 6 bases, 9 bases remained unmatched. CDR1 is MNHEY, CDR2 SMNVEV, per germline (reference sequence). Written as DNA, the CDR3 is TGTGCCAGCAGGTCCGGGACAGGCCAACATGAAAAACTGTTTTTT. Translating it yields CASRSGTGQHEKLFF.

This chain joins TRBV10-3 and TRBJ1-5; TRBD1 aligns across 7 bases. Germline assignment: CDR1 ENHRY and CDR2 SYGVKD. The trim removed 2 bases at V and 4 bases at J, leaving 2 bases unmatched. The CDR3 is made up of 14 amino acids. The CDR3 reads CAISEATGNQPQHF. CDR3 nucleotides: TGTGCCATCAGTGAGGCGACAGGGAATCAGCCCCAGCATTTT.

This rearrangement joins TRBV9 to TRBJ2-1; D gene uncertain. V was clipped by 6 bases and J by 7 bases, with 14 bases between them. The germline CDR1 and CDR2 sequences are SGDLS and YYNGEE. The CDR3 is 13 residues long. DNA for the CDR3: TGTGCCAGCACTCGGACCAGTACGAATGAGCAGTTCTTC. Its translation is CASTRTSTNEQFF. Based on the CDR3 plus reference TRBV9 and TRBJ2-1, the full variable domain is DSGVTQTPKHLITATGQRVTLRCSPRSGDLSVYWYQQSLDQGLQFLIQYYNGEERAKGNILERFSAQQFPDLHSELNLSSLELGDSALYFCASTRTSTNEQFFGPGTRLTVL.

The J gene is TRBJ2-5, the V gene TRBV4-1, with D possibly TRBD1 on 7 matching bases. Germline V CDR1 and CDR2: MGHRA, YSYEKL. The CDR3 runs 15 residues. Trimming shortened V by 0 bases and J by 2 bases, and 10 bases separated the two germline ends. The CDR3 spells CASSQEEGQQETQYF. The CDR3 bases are TGCGCCAGCAGCCAAGAGGAGGGACAGCAAGAGACCCAGTACTTC.

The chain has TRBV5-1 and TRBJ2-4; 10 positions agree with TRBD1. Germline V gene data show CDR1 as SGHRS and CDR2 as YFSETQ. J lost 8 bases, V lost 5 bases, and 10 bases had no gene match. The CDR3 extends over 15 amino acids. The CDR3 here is CASSSGGQGMDIQYF. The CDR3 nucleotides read TGCGCCAGCAGTTCTGGGGGACAGGGGATGGACATTCAGTACTTC.

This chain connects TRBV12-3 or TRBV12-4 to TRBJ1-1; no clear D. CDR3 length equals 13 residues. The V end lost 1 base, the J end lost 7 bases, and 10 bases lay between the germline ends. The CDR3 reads CASSLGDQGEAFF. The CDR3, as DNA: TGTGCCAGCAGTTTAGGGGATCAAGGTGAAGCTTTCTTT.